The clone carrying this T cell receptor beta chain was counted between two and nine times. What it binds is not known. These data belong to a study of cytomegalovirus exposure and HLA in healthy donors. Overall study findings and caveats: Analysis was performed later, and it showed HLA-associated TCR beta chains to be more clonally expanded than equally common others. A later analysis reportedly identified an Asian-associated ancestry cluster as carrying fewer N-insertions than the approximately 670-donor mean. It was reported that TCR beta sequences correctly inferred the HLA-A and HLA-B alleles for most subjects.

Primers for the PCR totalled 60 Vbeta and 13 Jbeta. Clones were sequenced by immunoSEQ multiplex PCR, and TCRdb holds only the in-frame ones, with some missing. The data show over 150,000 clones, around 74% seen once. The receptor was derived from a man in his late teens or twenties in good health and CMV-seronegative. The sample taken for sequencing was PBMCs.

The CDR3 loop reads CASSTEPGQLNTEAFF. The CDR3 DNA reads TGCGCCAGCAGCACGGAACCGGGACAGCTGAACACTGAAGCTTTCTTT. The V gene is TRBV5-1, the J gene TRBJ1-1; 7 positions match TRBD1. Germline lookup yields CDR1 SGHRS and CDR2 YFSETQ. This CDR3 has 16 amino acids. Trimming at V came to 4 bases and at J to 0 bases, leaving 9 bases not matched to a gene. Drawing the rest from reference TRBV5-1 and TRBJ1-1, the complete variable domain is KAGVTQTPRYLIKTRGQQVTLSCSPISGHRSVSWYQQTPGQGLQFLFEYFSETQRNKGNFPGRFSGRQFSNSRSEMNVSTLELGDSALYLCASSTEPGQLNTEAFFGQGTRLTVV.